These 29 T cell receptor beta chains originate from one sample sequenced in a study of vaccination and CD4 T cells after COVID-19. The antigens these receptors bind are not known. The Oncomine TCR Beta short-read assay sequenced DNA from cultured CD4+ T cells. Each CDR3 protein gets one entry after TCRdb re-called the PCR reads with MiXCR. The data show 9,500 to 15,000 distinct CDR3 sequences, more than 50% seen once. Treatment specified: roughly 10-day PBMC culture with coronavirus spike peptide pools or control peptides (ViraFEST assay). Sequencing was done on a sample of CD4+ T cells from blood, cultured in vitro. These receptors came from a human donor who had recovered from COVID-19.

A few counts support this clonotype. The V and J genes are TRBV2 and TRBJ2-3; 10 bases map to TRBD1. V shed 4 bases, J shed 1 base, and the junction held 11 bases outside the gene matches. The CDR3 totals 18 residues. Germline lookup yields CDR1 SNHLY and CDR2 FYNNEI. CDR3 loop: CASSGSRDRGFGTDTQYF. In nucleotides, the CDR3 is TGTGCCAGCAGTGGGTCCCGGGACAGGGGATTCGGCACAGATACGCAGTATTTT.

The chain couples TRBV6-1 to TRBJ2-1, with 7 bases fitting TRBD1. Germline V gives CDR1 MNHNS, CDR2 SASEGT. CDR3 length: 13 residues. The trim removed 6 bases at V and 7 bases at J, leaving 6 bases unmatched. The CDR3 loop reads CASRNRGRNEQFF. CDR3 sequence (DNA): TGTGCCAGCAGGAACAGGGGTAGAAATGAGCAGTTCTTC.

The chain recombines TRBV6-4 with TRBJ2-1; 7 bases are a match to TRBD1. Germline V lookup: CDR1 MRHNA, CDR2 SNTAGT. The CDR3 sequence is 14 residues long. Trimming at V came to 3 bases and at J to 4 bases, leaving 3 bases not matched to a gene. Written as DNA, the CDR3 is TGTGCCAGCAGTGATGCAGGGGGATACAATGAGCAGTTCTTC. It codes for CASSDAGGYNEQFF.

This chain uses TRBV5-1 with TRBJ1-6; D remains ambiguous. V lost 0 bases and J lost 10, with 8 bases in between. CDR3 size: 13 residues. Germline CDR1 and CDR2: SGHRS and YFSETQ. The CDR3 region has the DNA TGCGCCAGCAGCTTGGCCGGGAGGTCACCCCTCCACTTT. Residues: CASSLAGRSPLHF.

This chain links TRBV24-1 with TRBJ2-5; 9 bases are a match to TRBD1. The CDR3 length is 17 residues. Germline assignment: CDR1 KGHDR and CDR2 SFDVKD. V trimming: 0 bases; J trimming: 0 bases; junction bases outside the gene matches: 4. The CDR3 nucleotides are TGTGCCACCAGTGATTTGTGGACAGGGGCTAACCAAGAGACCCAGTACTTC. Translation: CATSDLWTGANQETQYF.

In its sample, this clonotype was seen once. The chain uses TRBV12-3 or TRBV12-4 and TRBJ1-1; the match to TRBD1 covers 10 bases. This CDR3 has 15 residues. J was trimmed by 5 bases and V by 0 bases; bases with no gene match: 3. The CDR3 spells CASSLATGGETEAFF. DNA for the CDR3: TGTGCCAGCAGTTTAGCGACAGGGGGCGAGACTGAAGCTTTCTTT.

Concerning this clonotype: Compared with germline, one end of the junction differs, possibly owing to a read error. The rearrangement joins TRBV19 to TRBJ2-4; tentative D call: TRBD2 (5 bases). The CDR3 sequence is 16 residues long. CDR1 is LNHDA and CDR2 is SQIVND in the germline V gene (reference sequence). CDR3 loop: CASSPGVRLAKNIQNF. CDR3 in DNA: TGTGCCAGTAGTCCCGGGGTCCGTCTAGCCAAAAACATTCAGAACTTC.

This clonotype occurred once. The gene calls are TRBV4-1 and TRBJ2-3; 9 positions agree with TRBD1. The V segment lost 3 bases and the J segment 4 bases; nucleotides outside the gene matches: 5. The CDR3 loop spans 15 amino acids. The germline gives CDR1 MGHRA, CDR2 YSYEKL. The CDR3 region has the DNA TGCGCCAGCAGCCAGTGGACAGGGGCGTCAGATACGCAGTATTTT. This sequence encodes CASSQWTGASDTQYF.

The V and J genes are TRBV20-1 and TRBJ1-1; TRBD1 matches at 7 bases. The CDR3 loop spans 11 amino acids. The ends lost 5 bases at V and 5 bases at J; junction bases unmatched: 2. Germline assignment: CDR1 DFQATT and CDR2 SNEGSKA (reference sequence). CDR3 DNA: TGCAGTGCTTCACAGGGGACTGAAGCTTTCTTT. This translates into CSASQGTEAFF.

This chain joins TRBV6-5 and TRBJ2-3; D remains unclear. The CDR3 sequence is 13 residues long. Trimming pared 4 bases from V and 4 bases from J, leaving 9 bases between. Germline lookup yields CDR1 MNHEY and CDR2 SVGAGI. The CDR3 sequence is CASSSPASDTQYF. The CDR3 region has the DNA TGTGCCAGCAGTTCCCCAGCCTCAGATACGCAGTATTTT.

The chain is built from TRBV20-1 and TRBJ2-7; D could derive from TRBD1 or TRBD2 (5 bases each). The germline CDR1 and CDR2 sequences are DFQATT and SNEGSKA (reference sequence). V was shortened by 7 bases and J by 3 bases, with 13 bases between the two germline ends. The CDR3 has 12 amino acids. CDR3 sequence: CSGGREYYEQYF. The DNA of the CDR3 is TGCAGTGGGGGGAGAGAGTACTACGAGCAGTACTTC.

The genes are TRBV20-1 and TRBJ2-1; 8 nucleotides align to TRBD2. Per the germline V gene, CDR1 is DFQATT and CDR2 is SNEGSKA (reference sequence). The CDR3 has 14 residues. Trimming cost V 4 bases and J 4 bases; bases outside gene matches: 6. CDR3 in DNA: TGCAGTGCTATTAGCGGGACTATTTACAATGAGCAGTTCTTC. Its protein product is CSAISGTIYNEQFF.

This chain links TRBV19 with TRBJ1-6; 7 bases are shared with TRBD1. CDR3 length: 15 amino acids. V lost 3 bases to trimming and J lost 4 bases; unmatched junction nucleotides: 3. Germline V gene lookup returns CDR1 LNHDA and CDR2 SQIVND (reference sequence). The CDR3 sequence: CASSIDREYNSPLHF. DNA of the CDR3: TGTGCCAGTAGTATCGACAGGGAGTATAATTCACCCCTCCACTTT. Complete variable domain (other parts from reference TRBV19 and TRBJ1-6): DGGITQSPKYLFRKEGQNVTLSCEQNLNHDAMYWYRQDPGQGLRLIYYSQIVNDFQKGDIAEGYSVSREKKESFPLTVTSAQKNPTAFYLCASSIDREYNSPLHFGNGTRLTVT.

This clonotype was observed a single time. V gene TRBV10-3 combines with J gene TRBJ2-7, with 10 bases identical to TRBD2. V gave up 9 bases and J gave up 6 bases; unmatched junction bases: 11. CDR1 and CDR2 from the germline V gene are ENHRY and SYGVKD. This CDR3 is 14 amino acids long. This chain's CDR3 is CAIQPAGGPGEQYF. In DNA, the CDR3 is TGTGCCATTCAACCAGCGGGAGGGCCTGGCGAGCAGTACTTC.

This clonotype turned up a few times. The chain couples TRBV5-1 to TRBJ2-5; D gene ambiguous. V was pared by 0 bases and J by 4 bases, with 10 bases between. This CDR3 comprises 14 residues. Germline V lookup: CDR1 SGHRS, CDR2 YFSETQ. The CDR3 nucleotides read TGCGCCAGCAGCTTGGTAACAGCTTTAGAGACCCAGTACTTC. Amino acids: CASSLVTALETQYF. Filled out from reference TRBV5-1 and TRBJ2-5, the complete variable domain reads KAGVTQTPRYLIKTRGQQVTLSCSPISGHRSVSWYQQTPGQGLQFLFEYFSETQRNKGNFPGRFSGRQFSNSRSEMNVSTLELGDSALYLCASSLVTALETQYFGPGTRLLVL.

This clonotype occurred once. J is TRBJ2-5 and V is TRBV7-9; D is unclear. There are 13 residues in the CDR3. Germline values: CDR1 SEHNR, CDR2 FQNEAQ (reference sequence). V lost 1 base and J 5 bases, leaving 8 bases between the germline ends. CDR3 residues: CASSLVGGETQYF. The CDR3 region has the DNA TGTGCCAGCAGCTTAGTTGGTGGGGAGACCCAGTACTTC.

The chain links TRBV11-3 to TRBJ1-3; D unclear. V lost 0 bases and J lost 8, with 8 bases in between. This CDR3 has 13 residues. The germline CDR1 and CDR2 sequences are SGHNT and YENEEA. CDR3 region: CASSLDSADTIYF. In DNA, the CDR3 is TGTGCCAGCAGCTTAGATTCCGCGGACACCATATATTTT.

CDR3 sequence: CATLPLAVYNEQFF. The CDR3 nucleotides are TGTGCCACCCTCCCACTAGCGGTATACAATGAGCAGTTCTTC. The chain recombines TRBV6-2 or TRBV6-3 with TRBJ2-1, with 8 bases fitting TRBD2. Germline V gene data show CDR1 as MNHEY and CDR2 as SVGEGT. The CDR3 loop spans 14 amino acids. The V segment lost 10 bases and the J segment 4 bases; nucleotides outside the gene matches: 9.

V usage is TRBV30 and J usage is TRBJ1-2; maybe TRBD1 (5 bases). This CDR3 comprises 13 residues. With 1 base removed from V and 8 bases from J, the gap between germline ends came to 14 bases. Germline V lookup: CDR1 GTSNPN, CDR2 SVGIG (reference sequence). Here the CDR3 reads CAWSESSGSGYTF. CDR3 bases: TGTGCCTGGAGTGAGTCCTCAGGGAGCGGCTACACCTTC.

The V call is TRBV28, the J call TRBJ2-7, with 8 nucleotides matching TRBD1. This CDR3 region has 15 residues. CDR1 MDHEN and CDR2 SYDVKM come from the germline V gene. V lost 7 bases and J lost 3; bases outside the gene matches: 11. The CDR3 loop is CASNFGQGAIYEQYF. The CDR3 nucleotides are TGTGCCAGCAATTTCGGGCAGGGGGCTATCTACGAGCAGTACTTC.

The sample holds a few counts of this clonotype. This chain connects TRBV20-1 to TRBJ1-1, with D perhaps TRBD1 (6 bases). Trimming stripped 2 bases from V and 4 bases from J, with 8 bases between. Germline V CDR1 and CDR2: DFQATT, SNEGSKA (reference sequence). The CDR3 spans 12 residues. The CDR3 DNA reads TGCAGTGCTAGAAAGGGGGTCACTGAAGCTTTCTTT. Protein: CSARKGVTEAFF.

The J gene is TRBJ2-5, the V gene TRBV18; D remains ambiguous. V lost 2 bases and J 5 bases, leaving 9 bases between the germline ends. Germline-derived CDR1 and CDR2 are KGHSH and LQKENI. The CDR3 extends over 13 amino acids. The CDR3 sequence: CASSPGLRETQYF. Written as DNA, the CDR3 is TGTGCCAGCTCACCAGGGCTTAGGGAGACCCAGTACTTC.

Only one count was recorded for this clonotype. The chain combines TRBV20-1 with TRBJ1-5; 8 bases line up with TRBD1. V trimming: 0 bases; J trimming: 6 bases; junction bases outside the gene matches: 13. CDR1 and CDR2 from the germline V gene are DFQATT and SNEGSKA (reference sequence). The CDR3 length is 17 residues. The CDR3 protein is CSARDRSGAGGGQPQHF. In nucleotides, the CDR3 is TGCAGTGCTAGAGATAGGAGTGGGGCAGGGGGCGGTCAGCCCCAGCATTTT.

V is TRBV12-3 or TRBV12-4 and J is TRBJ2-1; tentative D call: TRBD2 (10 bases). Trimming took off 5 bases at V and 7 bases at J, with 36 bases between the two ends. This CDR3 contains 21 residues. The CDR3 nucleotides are TGTGCCAGCAGTCGCCCCGGGACAGGGCCCCGGCTAGCGGGAGCTTTGAATGAGCAGTTCTTC. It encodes CASSRPGTGPRLAGALNEQFF.

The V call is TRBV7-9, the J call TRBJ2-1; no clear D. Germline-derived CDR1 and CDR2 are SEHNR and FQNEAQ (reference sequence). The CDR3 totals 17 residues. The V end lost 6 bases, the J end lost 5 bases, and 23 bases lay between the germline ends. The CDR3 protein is CASSPSPLMRRNNEQFF. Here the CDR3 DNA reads TGTGCCAGCAGTCCCAGCCCCTTGATGCGACGGAACAATGAGCAGTTCTTC.

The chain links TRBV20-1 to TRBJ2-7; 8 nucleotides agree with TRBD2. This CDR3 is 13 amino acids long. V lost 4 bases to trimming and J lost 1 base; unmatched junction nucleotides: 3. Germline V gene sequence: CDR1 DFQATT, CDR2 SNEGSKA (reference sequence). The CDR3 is CSATGGRSYEQYF. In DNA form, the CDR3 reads TGCAGTGCTACAGGCGGGAGGTCCTACGAGCAGTACTTC.

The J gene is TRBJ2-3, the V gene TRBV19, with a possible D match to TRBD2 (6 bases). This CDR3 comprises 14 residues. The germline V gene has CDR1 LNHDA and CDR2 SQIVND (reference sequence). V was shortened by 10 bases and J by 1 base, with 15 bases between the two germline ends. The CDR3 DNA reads TGTGCCACCGGAGCCGGGAGAGGCACAGATACGCAGTATTTT. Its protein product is CATGAGRGTDTQYF.

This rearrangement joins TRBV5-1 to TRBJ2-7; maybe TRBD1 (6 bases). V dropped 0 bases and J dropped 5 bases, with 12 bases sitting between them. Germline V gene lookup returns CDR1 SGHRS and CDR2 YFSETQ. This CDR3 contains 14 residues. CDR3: CASSLEVRGDEQYF. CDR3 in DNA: TGCGCCAGCAGCTTGGAAGTCAGGGGAGACGAGCAGTACTTC.

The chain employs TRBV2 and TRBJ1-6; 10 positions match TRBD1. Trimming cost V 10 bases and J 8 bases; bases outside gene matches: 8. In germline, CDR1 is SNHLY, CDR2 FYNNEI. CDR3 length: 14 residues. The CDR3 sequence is CATRDRGTHSPLHF. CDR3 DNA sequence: TGTGCCACTCGGGACAGGGGCACCCATTCACCCCTCCACTTT.